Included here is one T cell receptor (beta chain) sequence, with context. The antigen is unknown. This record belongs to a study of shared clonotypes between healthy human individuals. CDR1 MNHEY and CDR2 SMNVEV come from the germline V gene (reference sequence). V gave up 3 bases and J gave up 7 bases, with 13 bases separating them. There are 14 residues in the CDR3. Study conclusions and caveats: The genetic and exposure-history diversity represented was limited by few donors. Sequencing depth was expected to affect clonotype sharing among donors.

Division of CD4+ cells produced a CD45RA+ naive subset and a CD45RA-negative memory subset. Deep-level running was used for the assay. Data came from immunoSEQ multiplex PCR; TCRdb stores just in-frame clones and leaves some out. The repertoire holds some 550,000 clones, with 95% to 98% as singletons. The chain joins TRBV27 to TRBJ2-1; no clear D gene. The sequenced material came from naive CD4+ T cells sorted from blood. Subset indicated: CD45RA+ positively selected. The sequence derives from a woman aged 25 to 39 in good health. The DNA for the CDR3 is TGTGCCAGCAGTTTTTTGGAAGGGTCGAATGAGCAGTTCTTC. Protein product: CASSFLEGSNEQFF.